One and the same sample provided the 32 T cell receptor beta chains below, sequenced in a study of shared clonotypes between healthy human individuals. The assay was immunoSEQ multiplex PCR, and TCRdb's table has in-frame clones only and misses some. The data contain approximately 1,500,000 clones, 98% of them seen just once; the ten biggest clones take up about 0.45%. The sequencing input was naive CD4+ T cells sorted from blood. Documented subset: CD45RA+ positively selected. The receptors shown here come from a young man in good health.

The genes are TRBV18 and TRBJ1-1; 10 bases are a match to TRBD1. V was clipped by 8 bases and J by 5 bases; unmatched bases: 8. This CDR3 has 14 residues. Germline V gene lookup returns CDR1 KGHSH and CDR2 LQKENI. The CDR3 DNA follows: TGTGCCAGCCAAGAGACAGGGGGCATAACTGAAGCTTTCTTT. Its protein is CASQETGGITEAFF.

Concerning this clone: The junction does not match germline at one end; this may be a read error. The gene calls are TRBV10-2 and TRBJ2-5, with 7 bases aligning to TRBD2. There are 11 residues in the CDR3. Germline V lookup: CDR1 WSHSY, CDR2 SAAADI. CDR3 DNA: TGCGCCAGCAGTGAAGGCTTAGGGAGGGACTTC. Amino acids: CASSEGLGRDF.

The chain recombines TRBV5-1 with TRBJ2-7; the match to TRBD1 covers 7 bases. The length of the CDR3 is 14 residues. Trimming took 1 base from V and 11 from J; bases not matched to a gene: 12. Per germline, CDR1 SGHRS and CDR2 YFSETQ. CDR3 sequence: CASSLPGTDTGEYF. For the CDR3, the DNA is TGCGCCAGCAGCTTGCCTGGGACAGACACAGGGGAGTACTTC.

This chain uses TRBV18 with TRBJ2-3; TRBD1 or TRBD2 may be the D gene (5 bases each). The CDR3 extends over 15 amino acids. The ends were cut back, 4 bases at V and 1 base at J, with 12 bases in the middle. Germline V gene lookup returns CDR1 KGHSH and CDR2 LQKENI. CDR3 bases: TGTGCCAGCTCACTTTCTCAGGGACGCACAGATACGCAGTATTTT. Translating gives CASSLSQGRTDTQYF.

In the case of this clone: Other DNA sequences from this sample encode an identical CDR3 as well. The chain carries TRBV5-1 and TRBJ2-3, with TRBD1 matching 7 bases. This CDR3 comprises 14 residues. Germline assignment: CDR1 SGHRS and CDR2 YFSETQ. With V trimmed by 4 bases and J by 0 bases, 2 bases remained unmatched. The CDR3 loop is CASSKGQSTDTQYF. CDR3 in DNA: TGCGCCAGCAGCAAGGGACAGAGCACAGATACGCAGTATTTT.

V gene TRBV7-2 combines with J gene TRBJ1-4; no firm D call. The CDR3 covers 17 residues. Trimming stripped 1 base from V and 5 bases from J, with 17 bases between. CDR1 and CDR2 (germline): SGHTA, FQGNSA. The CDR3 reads CASSLGPGQTRNEKLFF. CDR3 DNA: TGTGCCAGCAGCTTAGGGCCCGGGCAGACAAGAAATGAAAAACTGTTTTTT.

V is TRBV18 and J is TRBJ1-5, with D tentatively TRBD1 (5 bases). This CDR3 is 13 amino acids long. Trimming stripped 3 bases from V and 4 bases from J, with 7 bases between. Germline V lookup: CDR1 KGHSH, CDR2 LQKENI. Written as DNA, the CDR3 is TGTGCCAGCTCACCGACAGAAAATCAGCCCCAGCATTTT. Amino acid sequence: CASSPTENQPQHF.

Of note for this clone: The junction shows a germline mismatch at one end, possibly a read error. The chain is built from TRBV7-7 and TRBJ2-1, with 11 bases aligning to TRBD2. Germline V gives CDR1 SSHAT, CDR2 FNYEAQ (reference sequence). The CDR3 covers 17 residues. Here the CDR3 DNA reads TGTGCTAGCAGCCCGGGGAAACTAGCGGGAGTACACAATGAGCAGTTCTTC. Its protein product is CASSPGKLAGVHNEQFF.

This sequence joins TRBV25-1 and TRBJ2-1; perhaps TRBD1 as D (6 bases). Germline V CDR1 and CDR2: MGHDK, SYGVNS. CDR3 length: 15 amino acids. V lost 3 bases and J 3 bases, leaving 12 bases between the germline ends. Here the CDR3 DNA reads TGTGCCAGCAGTGAGTTCCAGGGGAACTACAATGAGCAGTTCTTC. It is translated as CASSEFQGNYNEQFF.

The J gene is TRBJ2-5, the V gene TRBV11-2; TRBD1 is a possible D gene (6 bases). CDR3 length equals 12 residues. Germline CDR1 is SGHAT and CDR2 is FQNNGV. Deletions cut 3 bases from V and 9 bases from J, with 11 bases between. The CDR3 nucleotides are TGTGCCAGCAGCTTTGGGGGCGCGGCCCAGTACTTC. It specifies CASSFGGAAQYF. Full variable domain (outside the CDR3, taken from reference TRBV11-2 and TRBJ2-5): EAGVAQSPRYKIIEKRQSVAFWCNPISGHATLYWYQQILGQGPKLLIQFQNNGVVDDSQLPKDRFSAERLKGVDSTLKIQPAKLEDSAVYLCASSFGGAAQYFGPGTRLLVL.

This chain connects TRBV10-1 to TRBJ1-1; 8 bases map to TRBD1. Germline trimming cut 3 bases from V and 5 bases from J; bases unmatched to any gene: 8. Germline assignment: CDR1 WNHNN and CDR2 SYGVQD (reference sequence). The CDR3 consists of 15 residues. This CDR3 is CASSEFGQGSTEAFF. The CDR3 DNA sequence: TGCGCCAGCAGTGAATTTGGACAGGGAAGTACTGAAGCTTTCTTT.

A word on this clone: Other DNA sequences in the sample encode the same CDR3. The CDR3 sequence is CASSLNREQYF. The CDR3, as DNA: TGCGCCAGCAGCTTGAATAGGGAGCAGTACTTC. This rearrangement joins TRBV5-1 to TRBJ2-7; D gene unclear. Germline CDR1 and CDR2: SGHRS and YFSETQ. With 1 base removed from V and 7 bases from J, the gap between germline ends came to 6 bases. The CDR3 totals 11 residues.

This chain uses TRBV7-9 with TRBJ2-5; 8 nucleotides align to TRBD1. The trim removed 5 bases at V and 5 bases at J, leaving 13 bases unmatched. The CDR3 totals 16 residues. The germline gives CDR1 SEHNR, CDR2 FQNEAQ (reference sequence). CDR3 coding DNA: TGTGCCAGCAGCCGCTATTCGGACAGGGTCGGGGAGACCCAGTACTTC. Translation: CASSRYSDRVGETQYF.

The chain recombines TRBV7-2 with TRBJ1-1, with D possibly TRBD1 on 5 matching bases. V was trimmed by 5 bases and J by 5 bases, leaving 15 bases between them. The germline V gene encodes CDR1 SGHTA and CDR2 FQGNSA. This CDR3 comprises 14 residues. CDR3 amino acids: CASSQYGGNTEAFF. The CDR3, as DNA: TGTGCCAGCAGCCAGTACGGGGGGAATACTGAAGCTTTCTTT.

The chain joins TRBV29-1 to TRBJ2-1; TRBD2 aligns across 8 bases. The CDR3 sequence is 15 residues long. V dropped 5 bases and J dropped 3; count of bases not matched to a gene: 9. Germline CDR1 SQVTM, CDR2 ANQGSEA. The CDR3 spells CSVRFKSGSYNEQFF. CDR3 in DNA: TGCAGCGTTCGGTTTAAAAGCGGGAGCTACAATGAGCAGTTCTTC.

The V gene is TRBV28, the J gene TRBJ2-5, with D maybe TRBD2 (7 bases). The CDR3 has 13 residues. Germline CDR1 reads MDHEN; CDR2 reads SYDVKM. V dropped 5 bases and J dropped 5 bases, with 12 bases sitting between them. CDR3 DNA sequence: TGTGCCAGCAGTGGGGGGGGGCAGGAGACCCAGTACTTC. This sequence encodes CASSGGGQETQYF. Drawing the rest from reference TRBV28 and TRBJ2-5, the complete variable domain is DVKVTQSSRYLVKRTGEKVFLECVQDMDHENMFWYRQDPGLGLRLIYFSYDVKMKEKGDIPEGYSVSREKKERFSLILESASTNQTSMYLCASSGGGQETQYFGPGTRLLVL.

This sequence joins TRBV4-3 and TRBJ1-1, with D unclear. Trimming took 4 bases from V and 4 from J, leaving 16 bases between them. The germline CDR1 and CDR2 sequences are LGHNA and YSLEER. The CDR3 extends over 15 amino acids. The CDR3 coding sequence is TGCGCCAGCAGCCGCTCTAGGCAGGCGGGCACTGAAGCTTTCTTT. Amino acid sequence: CASSRSRQAGTEAFF.

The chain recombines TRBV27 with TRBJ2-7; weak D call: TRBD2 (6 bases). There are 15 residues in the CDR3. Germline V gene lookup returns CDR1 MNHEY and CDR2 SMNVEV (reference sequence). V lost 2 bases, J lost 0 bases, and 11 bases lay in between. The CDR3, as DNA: TGTGCCAGCAGTTTAGGGCAGGACTACTCCTACGAGCAGTACTTC. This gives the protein CASSLGQDYSYEQYF.

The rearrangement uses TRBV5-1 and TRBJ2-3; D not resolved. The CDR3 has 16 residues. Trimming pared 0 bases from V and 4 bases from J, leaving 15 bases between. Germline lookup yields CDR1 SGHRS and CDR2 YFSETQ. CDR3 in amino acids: CASSLGNRPGSDTQYF. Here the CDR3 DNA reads TGCGCCAGCAGCTTGGGAAACCGACCCGGGTCAGATACGCAGTATTTT.

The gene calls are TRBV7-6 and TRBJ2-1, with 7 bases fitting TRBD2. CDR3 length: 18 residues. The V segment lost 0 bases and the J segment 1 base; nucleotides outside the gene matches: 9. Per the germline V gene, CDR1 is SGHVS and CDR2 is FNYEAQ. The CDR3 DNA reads TGTGCCAGCAGCTTAGCGGGGCCGGGGGGTAGGTCCTACAATGAGCAGTTCTTC. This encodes CASSLAGPGGRSYNEQFF.

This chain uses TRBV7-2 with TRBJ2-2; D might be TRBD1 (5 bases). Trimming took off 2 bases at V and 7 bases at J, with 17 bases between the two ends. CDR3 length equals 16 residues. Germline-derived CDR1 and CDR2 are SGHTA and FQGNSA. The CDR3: CASSLLIGATGGELFF. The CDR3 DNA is TGTGCCAGCAGCTTATTAATAGGGGCGACTGGCGGGGAGCTGTTTTTT.

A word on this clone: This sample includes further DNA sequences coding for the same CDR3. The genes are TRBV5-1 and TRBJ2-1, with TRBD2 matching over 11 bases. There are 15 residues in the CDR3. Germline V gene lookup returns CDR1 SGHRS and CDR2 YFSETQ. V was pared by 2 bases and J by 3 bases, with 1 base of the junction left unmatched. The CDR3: CASSFGLAGYNEQFF. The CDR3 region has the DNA TGCGCCAGCAGCTTTGGACTAGCGGGCTACAATGAGCAGTTCTTC.

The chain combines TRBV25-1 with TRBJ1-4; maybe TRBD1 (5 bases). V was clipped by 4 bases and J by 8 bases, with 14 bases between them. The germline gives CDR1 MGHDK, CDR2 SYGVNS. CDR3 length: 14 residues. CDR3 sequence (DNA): TGTGCCAGCAGTGTCCCAGGGACGTGGGAAAAACTGTTTTTT. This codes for CASSVPGTWEKLFF.

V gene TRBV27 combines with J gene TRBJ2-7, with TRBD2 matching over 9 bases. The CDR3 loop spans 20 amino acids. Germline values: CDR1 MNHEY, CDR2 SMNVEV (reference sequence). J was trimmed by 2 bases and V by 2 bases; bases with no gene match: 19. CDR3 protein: CASSLASGTSRRGGTYEQYF. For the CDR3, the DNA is TGTGCCAGCAGTTTAGCCTCCGGGACTAGCAGGAGAGGGGGCACCTACGAGCAGTACTTC.

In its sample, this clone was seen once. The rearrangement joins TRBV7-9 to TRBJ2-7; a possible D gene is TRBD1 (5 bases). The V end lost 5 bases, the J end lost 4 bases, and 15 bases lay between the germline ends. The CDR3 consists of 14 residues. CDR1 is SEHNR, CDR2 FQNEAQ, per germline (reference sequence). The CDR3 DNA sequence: TGTGCCAGCAGCCACCCAGGGCAGGGATACGAGCAGTACTTC. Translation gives CASSHPGQGYEQYF.

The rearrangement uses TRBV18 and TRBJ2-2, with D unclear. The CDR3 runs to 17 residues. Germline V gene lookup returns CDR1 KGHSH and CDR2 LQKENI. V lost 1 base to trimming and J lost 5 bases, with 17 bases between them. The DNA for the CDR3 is TGTGCCAGCTCACCACTATCGTCCGCTGGATGGACCGGGGAGCTGTTTTTT. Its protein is CASSPLSSAGWTGELFF.

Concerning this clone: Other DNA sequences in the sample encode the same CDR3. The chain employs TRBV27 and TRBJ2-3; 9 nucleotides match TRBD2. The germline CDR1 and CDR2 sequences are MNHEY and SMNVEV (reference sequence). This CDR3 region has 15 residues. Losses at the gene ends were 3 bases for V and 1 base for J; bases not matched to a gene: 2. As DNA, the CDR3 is TGTGCCAGCAGTTTGAGACTAGCGGGCACAGATACGCAGTATTTT. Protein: CASSLRLAGTDTQYF.

This CDR3 is CASSGWVRGNTEAFF. DNA of the CDR3: TGTGCCAGCAGCGGGTGGGTGAGAGGGAACACTGAAGCTTTCTTT. The V and J genes are TRBV7-9 and TRBJ1-1; no reliable D call. Per germline, CDR1 SEHNR and CDR2 FQNEAQ (reference sequence). Trimming pared 5 bases from V and 1 base from J, leaving 14 bases between. The CDR3 totals 15 residues.

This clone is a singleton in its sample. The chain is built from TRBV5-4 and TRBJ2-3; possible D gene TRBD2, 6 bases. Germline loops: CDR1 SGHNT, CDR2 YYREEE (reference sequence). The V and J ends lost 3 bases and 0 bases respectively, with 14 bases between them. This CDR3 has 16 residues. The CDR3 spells CASSSKKAGSTDTQYF. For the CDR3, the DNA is TGTGCCAGCAGCTCTAAAAAAGCGGGTAGCACAGATACGCAGTATTTT. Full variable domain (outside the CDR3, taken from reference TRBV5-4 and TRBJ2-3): ETGVTQSPTHLIKTRGQQVTLRCSSQSGHNTVSWYQQALGQGPQFIFQYYREEENGRGNFPPRFSGLQFPNYSSELNVNALELDDSALYLCASSSKKAGSTDTQYFGPGTRLTVL.

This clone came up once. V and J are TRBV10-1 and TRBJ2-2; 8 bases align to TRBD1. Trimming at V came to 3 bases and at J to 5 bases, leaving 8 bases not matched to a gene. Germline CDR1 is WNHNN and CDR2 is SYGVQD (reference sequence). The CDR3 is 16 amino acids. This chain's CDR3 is CASSDPGQGSTGELFF. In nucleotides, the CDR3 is TGCGCCAGCAGTGATCCAGGACAGGGTTCTACCGGGGAGCTGTTTTTT.

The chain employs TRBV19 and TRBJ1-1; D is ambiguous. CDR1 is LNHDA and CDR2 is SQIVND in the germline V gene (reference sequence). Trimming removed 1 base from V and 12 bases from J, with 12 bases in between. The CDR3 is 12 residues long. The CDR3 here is CASSIVPFRTFF. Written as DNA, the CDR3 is TGTGCCAGTAGTATAGTCCCTTTCCGAACTTTCTTT.

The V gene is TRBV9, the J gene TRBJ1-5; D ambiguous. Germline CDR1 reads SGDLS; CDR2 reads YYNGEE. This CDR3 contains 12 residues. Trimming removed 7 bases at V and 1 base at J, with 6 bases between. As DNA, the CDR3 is TGTGCCAGCGGCGAGAGCAATCAGCCCCAGCATTTT. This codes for CASGESNQPQHF.